The clone carrying this T cell receptor beta chain came up once. Antigen unknown. This sample was included in a study of T cell responses to AZD1222 COVID-19 vaccine. Notes on the study in general: Most donors were white British, females outnumbered males, and clonal diversity was possibly underestimated. Scientists sampled the repertoires only once the peak T cell response had passed. The span of vaccine-associated CD4 TCRs extended across spike, with dominance at 160-218 and 743-854. Baseline antibody screening turned up just six seropositive AZD1222 recipients.

Sequenced by immunoSEQ multiplex PCR; TCRdb stores in-frame clones only, minus some. The table lists around 81,000 clones, roughly 90% of them singletons. The TCR was taken from an adult who received the AZD1222 COVID-19 vaccine. The sequencing here drew on peripheral blood, taken 28 days after the second AZD1222 dose.

Here the CDR3 DNA reads TGCAGTGCTAGTAGGCTAGCGGGAGGGCGGGGAGAGACCCAGTACTTC. This codes for CSASRLAGGRGETQYF. The chain carries TRBV20-1 and TRBJ2-5, with 12 bases fitting TRBD2. The germline V gene encodes CDR1 DFQATT and CDR2 SNEGSKA (reference sequence). This CDR3 region has 16 residues. J was trimmed by 4 bases and V by 3 bases; bases with no gene match: 9.